These T cell receptor beta chains were read from a single sample in a study of CD8 T cells in Susac syndrome. One entry per CDR3 protein results from TCRdb running MiXCR on the immunoSEQ multiplex PCR reads. Among about 300,000 distinct CDR3 sequences listed, about 90% were seen once. The specimen sequenced was CD4+ T cells from PBMCs. These receptors all come from a human donor with multiple sclerosis. The CDR3 runs from the conserved cysteine through the conserved F or W. The D gene is left open where the match is weak. Clone size is given for some rows only: seen once, a few or many times, or a class if the clone is expanded.

NA NA TRBJ2-2 TRBV30 CAWSVGFSNTGELFF TGTGCCTGGAGTGTAGGCTTCTCTAACACCGGGGAGCTGTTTTTT
NA NA TRBJ1-5 TRBV6-1 CASVQGLNQPQHF TGTGCCAGCGTACAGGGACTCAATCAGCCCCAGCATTTT
NA TRBD1 TRBJ2-1 TRBV20-1 CSATPGQLDEQFF TGCAGTGCTACTCCGGGACAGTTGGATGAGCAGTTCTTC
NA NA TRBJ2-5 TRBV27 CASSLSPGGGRETQYF TGTGCCAGCAGTTTATCCCCTGGGGGCGGACGGGAGACCCAGTACTTC
NA TRBD2 TRBJ2-3 TRBV6-1 CASIAGGRSDTQYF TGTGCCAGCATCGCGGGGGGAAGGTCAGATACGCAGTATTTT
NA NA TRBJ2-3 TRBV6-5 CASSYSPLTVPSTDTQYF TGTGCCAGCAGTTACTCGCCCCTTACTGTTCCTAGCACAGATACGCAGTATTTT
NA NA TRBJ1-1 TRBV7-9 CASSLDSGYADTEAFF TGTGCCAGCAGCTTAGATAGTGGCTACGCAGACACTGAAGCTTTCTTT
NA TRBD2 TRBJ2-3 TRBV7-9 CASSLWLAGVGHTDTQYF TGTGCCAGCAGCTTATGGCTAGCGGGGGTAGGGCACACAGATACGCAGTATTTT
few NA TRBJ2-7 TRBV6-6 CASGPVGDMGGEQYF TGTGCCAGCGGCCCCGTCGGGGACATGGGGGGCGAGCAGTACTTC
few NA TRBJ2-5 TRBV18 CASSPRGRLQETQYF TGTGCCAGCTCACCACGTGGCAGGTTGCAAGAGACCCAGTACTTC
few NA TRBJ1-5 TRBV6-2/TRBV6-3 CASQTGGSNQPQHF TGTGCCAGCCAAACTGGGGGGTCCAATCAGCCCCAGCATTTT
NA NA TRBJ1-6 TRBV14 CASSQDTGYNSPLHF TGTGCCAGCAGCCAAGACACAGGGTATAATTCACCCCTCCACTTT
once NA TRBJ1-4 TRBV7-9 CASSPGQTNEKLFF TGTGCCAGCAGCCCCGGACAGACTAATGAAAAACTGTTTTTT
NA NA TRBJ2-5 TRBV18 CASSPLERETQYF TGTGCCAGCTCACCGCTGGAGAGGGAGACCCAGTACTTC
once NA TRBJ2-7 TRBV6-2/TRBV6-3 CASSYPPGEQYF TGTGCCAGCAGTTACCCCCCCGGGGAGCAGTACTTC
NA NA TRBJ1-2 TRBV7-9 CASEVARSNYGYTF TGTGCCAGCGAGGTGGCCAGGTCGAACTATGGCTACACCTTC
NA NA TRBJ2-1 TRBV5-4 CASSLVGGQGIKFF TGTGCCAGCAGCTTGGTCGGGGGCCAAGGCATTAAGTTCTTC
few NA TRBJ2-7 TRBV5-1 CASSLEGGEQYF TGCGCCAGCAGCTTGGAGGGGGGCGAGCAGTACTTC
NA NA TRBJ1-1 TRBV2 CASSEGSRTGGGAFF TGTGCCAGCAGTGAAGGGAGCCGGACGGGCGGCGGGGCTTTCTTT
NA TRBD1 TRBJ2-4 TRBV20-1 CSAVQGAGGKNIQYF TGCAGTGCGGTGCAGGGGGCTGGGGGCAAAAACATTCAGTACTTC
NA NA TRBJ2-2 TRBV12-3/TRBV12-4 CASSFRVTGELFF TGTGCCAGCAGTTTCCGTGTCACCGGGGAGCTGTTTTTT
NA TRBD1 TRBJ1-5 TRBV6-2/TRBV6-3 CASSPRASYRGSGQPQHF TGTGCCAGCAGTCCGAGAGCCTCTTACAGGGGGAGCGGTCAGCCCCAGCATTTT
NA TRBD1 TRBJ2-5 TRBV5-6 CASSFGTGSWLAPETQYF TGTGCCAGCAGCTTCGGGACAGGGAGTTGGTTGGCGCCCGAGACCCAGTACTTC
NA NA TRBJ2-2 TRBV27 CASRLLANTGELFF TGTGCCAGTCGACTCCTCGCGAACACCGGGGAGCTGTTTTTT
NA TRBD1 TRBJ1-5 TRBV12-3/TRBV12-4 CASSTGAPGNQPQHF TGTGCCAGCAGTACAGGGGCGCCTGGCAATCAGCCCCAGCATTTT
NA TRBD1 TRBJ1-4 TRBV3-1 CASSRSGQGTTNEKLFF TGTGCCAGCAGTCGGAGCGGACAGGGCACAACTAATGAAAAACTGTTTTTT
NA NA TRBJ1-1 TRBV29-1 CSFAGGRAGDTEAFF TGCAGCTTTGCGGGGGGCAGGGCAGGGGACACTGAAGCTTTCTTT
NA NA TRBJ2-5 TRBV7-9 CATTPSRTQETQYF TGTGCCACCACACCTAGCCGAACACAAGAGACCCAGTACTTC
NA NA TRBJ2-2 TRBV5-1 CASSKNPANTGELFF TGCGCCAGCAGTAAAAACCCTGCGAACACCGGGGAGCTGTTTTTT
NA NA TRBJ1-2 TRBV30 CAWRPDRNYGYTF TGTGCCTGGAGGCCCGACAGGAACTATGGCTACACCTTC
NA NA TRBJ2-3 TRBV11-2 CASSLDTAGASTDTQYF TGTGCCAGCAGCTTAGATACCGCCGGGGCCAGCACAGATACGCAGTATTTT
few NA TRBJ1-1 TRBV19 CASSRVSRTEAFF TGTGCCAGTAGTAGGGTTAGCCGGACTGAAGCTTTCTTT
NA NA TRBJ1-3 TRBV12-3/TRBV12-4 CASSLSAWDTRNTIYF TGTGCCAGCAGTTTGAGCGCATGGGACACACGAAACACCATATATTTT
NA TRBD1 TRBJ1-1 TRBV19 CASSITGGRAEAFF TGTGCCAGTAGTATCACAGGGGGCAGGGCTGAAGCTTTCTTT
NA TRBD2 TRBJ2-1 TRBV3-1 CASSQGTSGSYEQFF TGTGCCAGCAGCCAAGGGACTAGCGGGAGCTATGAGCAGTTCTTC
NA NA TRBJ1-2 TRBV28 CASSPAGTPRSNYGYTF TGTGCCAGCAGTCCCGCCGGGACACCCCGTTCTAACTATGGCTACACCTTC
NA NA TRBJ2-7 TRBV5-5 CASSPAGANYEQYF TGTGCCAGCAGCCCAGCCGGGGCAAACTACGAGCAGTACTTC
NA NA TRBJ1-1 TRBV3-1 CASSQILGDSEAFF TGTGCCAGCAGCCAAATTTTGGGGGACTCCGAAGCTTTCTTT
NA NA TRBJ1-6 TRBV5-5 CASSNLHSPLHF TGTGCCAGCTCCAACCTCCATTCACCCCTCCACTTT
NA NA TRBJ1-2 TRBV19 CASSIGPNNYGYTF TGTGCCAGTAGTATCGGACCTAATAACTATGGCTACACCTTC
once NA TRBJ2-2 TRBV20-1 CSAPGAGELFF TGCAGTGCTCCAGGGGCCGGGGAGCTGTTTTTT
NA TRBD2 TRBJ2-3 TRBV11-2 CASSSPPVWTSGAPDTQYF TGTGCCAGCAGCTCACCCCCTGTTTGGACTAGCGGGGCGCCAGATACGCAGTATTTT
once TRBD2 TRBJ2-1 TRBV20-1 CSARDTSGGSYNEQFF TGCAGTGCTAGGGACACTAGCGGGGGTTCCTACAATGAGCAGTTCTTC
NA NA TRBJ1-1 TRBV6-2/TRBV6-3 CASSYSIYEGMENTEAFF TGTGCCAGCAGTTACTCGATATATGAGGGGATGGAGAACACTGAAGCTTTCTTT
once TRBD1 TRBJ1-2 TRBV19 CASSIDRDRVGYTF TGTGCCAGTAGTATAGACCGGGACAGGGTCGGCTACACCTTC
NA NA TRBJ2-3 TRBV12-3/TRBV12-4 CASSSGLPAADTQYF TGTGCCAGCAGTTCGGGGCTCCCTGCGGCAGATACGCAGTATTTT
few NA TRBJ1-1 TRBV29-1 CSVLPGNTEAFF TGCAGCGTTTTACCGGGTAACACTGAAGCTTTCTTT
NA NA TRBJ1-3 TRBV4-3 CASSQDRQGGNTIYF TGCGCCAGCAGCCAAGATCGGCAGGGAGGAAACACCATATATTTT
NA NA TRBJ2-1 TRBV5-4 CASSLEGGHLYNEQFF TGTGCCAGCAGCTTGGAGGGGGGGCACCTTTACAATGAGCAGTTCTTC